This TCR beta chain comes out of a study of T cells after yellow fever vaccination. In the study overall: Fractions of low cell number were prepared using SMART-Seq v4 Ultra Low Input.

The CDR3 spans 15 residues. The J segment lost 3 bases and the V segment lost 6 bases, leaving 6 bases of the junction unmatched. The germline V gene encodes CDR1 SEHNR and CDR2 FQNEAQ (reference sequence). UMIs and a universal primer site were added when TCR cDNA was made by 5'RACE template switching. A single record per CDR3 protein comes from TCRdb applying MiXCR to the 5' RACE reads. The profile shows roughly 520,000 distinct CDR3 sequences, around a fifth of them singletons. Whole-study results and caveats: Most primary-vaccination clones recurred post-booster (more than 95% CD4, 88% CD8). Researchers report a weaker secondary response that nonetheless peaked faster, day 5 versus 15.

This clonotype was detected only a few times. Its antigen remains unknown. The input for sequencing was PBMCs, taken more than 20 days after the first yellow fever vaccination. The receptor's source is a man aged 18 to 35 who received the YFV17D yellow fever vaccine. J is TRBJ1-2 and V is TRBV7-9, with TRBD1 matching over 11 bases. The CDR3 nucleotides read TGTGCCAGCAGGAGGACAGGGGGCGAGGACTATGGCTACACCTTC. It translates to CASRRTGGEDYGYTF.